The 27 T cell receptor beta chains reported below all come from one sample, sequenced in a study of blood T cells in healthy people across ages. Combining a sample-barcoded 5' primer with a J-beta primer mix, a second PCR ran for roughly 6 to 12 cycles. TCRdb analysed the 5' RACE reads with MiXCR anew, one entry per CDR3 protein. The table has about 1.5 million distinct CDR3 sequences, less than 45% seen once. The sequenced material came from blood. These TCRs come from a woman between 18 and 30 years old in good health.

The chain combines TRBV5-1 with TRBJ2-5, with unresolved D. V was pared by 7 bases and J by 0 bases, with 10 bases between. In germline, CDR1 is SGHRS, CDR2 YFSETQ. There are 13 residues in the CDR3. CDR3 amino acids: CASAAEYQETQYF. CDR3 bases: TGCGCCAGCGCGGCGGAGTACCAAGAGACCCAGTACTTC.

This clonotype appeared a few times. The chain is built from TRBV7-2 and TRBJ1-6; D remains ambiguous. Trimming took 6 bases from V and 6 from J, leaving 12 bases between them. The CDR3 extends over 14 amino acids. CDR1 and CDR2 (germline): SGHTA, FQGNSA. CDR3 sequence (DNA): TGTGCCAGCAGGTTACAGAGCTTTAATTCACCCCTCCACTTT. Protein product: CASRLQSFNSPLHF.

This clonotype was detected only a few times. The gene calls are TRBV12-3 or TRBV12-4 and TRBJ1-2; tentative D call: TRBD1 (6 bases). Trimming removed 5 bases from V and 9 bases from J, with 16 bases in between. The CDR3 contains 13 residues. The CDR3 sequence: CASSLRGAGRYTF. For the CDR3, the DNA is TGTGCCAGCAGTCTCAGGGGAGCCGGGCGCTACACCTTC.

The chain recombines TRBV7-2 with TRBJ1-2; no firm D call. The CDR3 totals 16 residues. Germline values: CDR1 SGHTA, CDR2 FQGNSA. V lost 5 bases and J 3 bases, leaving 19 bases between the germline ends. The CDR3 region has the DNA TGTGCCAGCAGCCTAACAGCCGTGGGGAGGTACTATGGCTACACCTTC. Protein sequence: CASSLTAVGRYYGYTF.

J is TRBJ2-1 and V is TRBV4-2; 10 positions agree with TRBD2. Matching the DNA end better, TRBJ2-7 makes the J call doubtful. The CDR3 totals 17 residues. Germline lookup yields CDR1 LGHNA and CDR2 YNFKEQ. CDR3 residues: CASSQEGGTSAHNEQYF. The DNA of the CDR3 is TGTGCCAGCAGCCAAGAGGGGGGGACTAGCGCTCACAATGAGCAGTACTTC.

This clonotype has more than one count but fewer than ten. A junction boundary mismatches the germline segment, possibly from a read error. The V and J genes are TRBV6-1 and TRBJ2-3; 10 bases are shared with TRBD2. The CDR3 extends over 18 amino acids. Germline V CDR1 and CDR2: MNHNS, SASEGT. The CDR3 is CASSQASGGLFSTDTQYF. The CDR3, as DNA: TGTGCCAGCAGTCAAGCTAGCGGGGGCCTCTTTAGCACAGATACGCAGTATTTT.

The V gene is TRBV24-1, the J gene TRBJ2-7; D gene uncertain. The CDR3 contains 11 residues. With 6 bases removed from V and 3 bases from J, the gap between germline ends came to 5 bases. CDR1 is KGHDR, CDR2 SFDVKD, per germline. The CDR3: CATSNGYEQYF. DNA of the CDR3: TGTGCCACCAGTAACGGCTACGAGCAGTACTTC.

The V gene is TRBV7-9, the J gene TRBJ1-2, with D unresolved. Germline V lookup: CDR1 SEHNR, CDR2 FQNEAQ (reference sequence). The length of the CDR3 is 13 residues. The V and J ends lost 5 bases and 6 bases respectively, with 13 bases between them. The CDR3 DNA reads TGTGCCAGCAGCGTTACCCTCGGAAATGGCTACACCTTC. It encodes CASSVTLGNGYTF.

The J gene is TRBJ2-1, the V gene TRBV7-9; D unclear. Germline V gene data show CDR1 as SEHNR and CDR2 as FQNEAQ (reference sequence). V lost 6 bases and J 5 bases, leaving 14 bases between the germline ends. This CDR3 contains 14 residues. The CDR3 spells CASSTELVNNEQFF. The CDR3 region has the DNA TGTGCCAGCAGTACTGAGCTGGTCAACAATGAGCAGTTCTTC.

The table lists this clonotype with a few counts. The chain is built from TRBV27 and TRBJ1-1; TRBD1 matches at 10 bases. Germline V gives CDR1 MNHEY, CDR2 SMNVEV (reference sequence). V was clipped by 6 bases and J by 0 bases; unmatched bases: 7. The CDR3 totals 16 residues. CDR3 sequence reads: CASSRGQGTLNTEAFF. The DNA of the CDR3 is TGTGCCAGCAGCCGGGGACAGGGGACGTTGAACACTGAAGCTTTCTTT.

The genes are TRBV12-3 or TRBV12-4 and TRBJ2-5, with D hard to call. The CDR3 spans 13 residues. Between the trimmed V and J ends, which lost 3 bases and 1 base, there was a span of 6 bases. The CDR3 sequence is CASSFKVQETQYF. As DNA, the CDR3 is TGTGCCAGCAGTTTCAAGGTCCAAGAGACCCAGTACTTC.

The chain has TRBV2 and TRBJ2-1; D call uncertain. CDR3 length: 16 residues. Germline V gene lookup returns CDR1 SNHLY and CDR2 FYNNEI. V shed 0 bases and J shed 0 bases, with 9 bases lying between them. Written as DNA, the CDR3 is TGTGCCAGCAGTGAAGCCCCACCGCCCTCCTACAATGAGCAGTTCTTC. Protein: CASSEAPPPSYNEQFF.

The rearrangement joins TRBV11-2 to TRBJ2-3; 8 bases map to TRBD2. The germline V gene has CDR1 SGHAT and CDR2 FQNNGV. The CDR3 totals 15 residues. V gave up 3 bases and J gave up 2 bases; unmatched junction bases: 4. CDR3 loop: CASSFTAGDTDTQYF. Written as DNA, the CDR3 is TGTGCCAGCAGCTTTACAGCGGGGGACACAGATACGCAGTATTTT.

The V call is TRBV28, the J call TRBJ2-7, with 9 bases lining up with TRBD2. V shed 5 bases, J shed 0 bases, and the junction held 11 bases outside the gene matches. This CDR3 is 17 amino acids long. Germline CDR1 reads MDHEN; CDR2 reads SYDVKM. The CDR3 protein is CASSQVRLADSSYEQYF. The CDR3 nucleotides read TGTGCCAGCAGTCAAGTCCGACTAGCGGACAGCTCCTACGAGCAGTACTTC.

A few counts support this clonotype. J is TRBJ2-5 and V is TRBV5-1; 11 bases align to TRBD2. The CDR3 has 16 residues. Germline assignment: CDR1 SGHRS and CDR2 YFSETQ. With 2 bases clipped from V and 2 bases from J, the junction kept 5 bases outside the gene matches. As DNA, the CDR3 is TGCGCCAGCAGCTTCCCTAGCGGGGGGATACAAGAGACCCAGTACTTC. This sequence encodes CASSFPSGGIQETQYF.

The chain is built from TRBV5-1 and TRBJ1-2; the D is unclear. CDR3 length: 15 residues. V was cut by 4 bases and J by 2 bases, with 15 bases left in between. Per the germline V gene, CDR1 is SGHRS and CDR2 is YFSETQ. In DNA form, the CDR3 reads TGCGCCAGCAGCAGAAACACCGGGAAGAACTATGGCTACACCTTC. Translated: CASSRNTGKNYGYTF.

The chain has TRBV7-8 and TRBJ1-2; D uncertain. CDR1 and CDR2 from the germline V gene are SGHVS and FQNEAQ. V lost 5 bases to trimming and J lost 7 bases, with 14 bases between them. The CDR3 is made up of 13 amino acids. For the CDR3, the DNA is TGTGCCAGCAGCCTCCGAGGGTGGGGTGGCTACACCTTC. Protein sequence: CASSLRGWGGYTF.

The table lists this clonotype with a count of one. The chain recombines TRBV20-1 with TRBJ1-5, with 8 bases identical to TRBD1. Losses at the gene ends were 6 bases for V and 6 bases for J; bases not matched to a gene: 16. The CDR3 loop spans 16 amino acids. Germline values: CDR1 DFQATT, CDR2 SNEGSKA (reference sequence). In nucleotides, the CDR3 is TGCAGTGCAAGTACAGGGGGTCCCTTTCTTAGTCAGCCCCAGCATTTT. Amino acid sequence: CSASTGGPFLSQPQHF.

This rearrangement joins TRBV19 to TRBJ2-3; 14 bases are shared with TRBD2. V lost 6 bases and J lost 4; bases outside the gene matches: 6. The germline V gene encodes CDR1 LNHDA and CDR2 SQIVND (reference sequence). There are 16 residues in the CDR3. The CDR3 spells CASRRTSGRCADTQYF. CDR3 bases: TGTGCCAGTAGGCGGACTAGCGGGAGGTGTGCAGATACGCAGTATTTT. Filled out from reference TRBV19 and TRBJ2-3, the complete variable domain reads DGGITQSPKYLFRKEGQNVTLSCEQNLNHDAMYWYRQDPGQGLRLIYYSQIVNDFQKGDIAEGYSVSREKKESFPLTVTSAQKNPTAFYLCASRRTSGRCADTQYFGPGTRLTVL.

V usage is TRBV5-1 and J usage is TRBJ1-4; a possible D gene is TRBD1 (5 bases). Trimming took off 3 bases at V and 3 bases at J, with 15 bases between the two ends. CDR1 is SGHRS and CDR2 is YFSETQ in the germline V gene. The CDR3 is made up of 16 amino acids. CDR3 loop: CASSSGPQGANEKLFF. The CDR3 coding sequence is TGCGCCAGCAGCTCTGGTCCCCAGGGAGCTAATGAAAAACTGTTTTTT.

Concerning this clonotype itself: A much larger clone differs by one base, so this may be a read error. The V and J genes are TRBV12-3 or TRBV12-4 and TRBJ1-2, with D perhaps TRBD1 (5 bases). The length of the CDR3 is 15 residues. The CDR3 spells CVSSFRGVGEYGYTF. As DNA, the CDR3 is TGTGTCAGCAGTTTCCGCGGGGTGGGGGAGTATGGCTACACCTTC.

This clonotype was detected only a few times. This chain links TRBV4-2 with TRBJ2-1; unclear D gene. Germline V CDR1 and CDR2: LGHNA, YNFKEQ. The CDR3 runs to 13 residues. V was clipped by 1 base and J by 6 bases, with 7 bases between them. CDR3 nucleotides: TGTGCCAGCAGCCAAGCCCAGTCCAATGAGCAGTTCTTC. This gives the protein CASSQAQSNEQFF.

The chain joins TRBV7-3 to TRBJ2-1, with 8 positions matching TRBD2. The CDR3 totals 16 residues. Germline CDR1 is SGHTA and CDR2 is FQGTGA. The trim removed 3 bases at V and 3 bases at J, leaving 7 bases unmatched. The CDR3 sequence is CASSFFSGRDYNEQFF. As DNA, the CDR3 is TGTGCCAGCAGCTTCTTCAGCGGGAGAGACTACAATGAGCAGTTCTTC. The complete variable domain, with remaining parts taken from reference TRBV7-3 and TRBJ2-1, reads GAGVSQTPSNKVTEKGKYVELRCDPISGHTALYWYRQSLGQGPEFLIYFQGTGAADDSGLPNDRFFAVRPEGSVSTLKIQRTERGDSAVYLCASSFFSGRDYNEQFFGPGTRLTVL.

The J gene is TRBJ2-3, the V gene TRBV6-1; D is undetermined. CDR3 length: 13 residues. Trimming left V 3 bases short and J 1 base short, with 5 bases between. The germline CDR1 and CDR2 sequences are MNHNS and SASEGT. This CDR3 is CASSEYGTDTQYF. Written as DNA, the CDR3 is TGTGCCAGCAGTGAGTATGGCACAGATACGCAGTATTTT.

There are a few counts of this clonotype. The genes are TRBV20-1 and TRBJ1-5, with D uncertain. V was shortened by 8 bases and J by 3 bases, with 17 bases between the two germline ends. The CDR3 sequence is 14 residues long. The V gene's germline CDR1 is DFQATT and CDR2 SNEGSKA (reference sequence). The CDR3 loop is CSSKGGGFNQPQHF. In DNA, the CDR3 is TGCAGTTCAAAAGGAGGCGGATTCAATCAGCCCCAGCATTTT.

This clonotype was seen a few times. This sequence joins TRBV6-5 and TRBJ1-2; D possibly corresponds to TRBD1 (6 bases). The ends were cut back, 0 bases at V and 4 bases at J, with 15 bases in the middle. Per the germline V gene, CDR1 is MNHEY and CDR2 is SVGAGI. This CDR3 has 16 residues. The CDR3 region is CASSYSGARGGYGYTF. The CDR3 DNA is TGTGCCAGCAGTTACTCGGGGGCGAGGGGAGGCTATGGCTACACCTTC.

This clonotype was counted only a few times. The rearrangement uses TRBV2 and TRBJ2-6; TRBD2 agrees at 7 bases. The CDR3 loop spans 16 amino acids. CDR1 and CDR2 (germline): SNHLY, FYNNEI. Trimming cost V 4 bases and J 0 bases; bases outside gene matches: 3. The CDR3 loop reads CASSAGRGSGANVLTF. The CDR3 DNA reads TGTGCCAGCAGTGCAGGGAGGGGCTCTGGGGCCAACGTCCTGACTTTC. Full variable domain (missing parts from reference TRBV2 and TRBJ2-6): EPEVTQTPSHQVTQMGQEVILRCVPISNHLYFYWYRQILGQKVEFLVSFYNNEISEKSEIFDDQFSVERPDGSNFTLKIRSTKLEDSAMYFCASSAGRGSGANVLTFGAGSRLTVL.